Described below is a single TCR beta chain sequence and its context. Its antigen remains unidentified. Germline lookup yields CDR1 SGHDT and CDR2 YYEEEE. The CDR3 is 13 amino acids. The V gene end was trimmed by 7 bases and the J gene end by 3 bases; junction bases not matched to a gene: 3. The entry originates in a study of cytomegalovirus exposure and HLA in healthy donors. Broader study findings: When the data were analyzed later, several of the most significant clusters appeared to be linked to common viral pathogens.

The PCR had 60 Vbeta and 13 Jbeta primers. Assay used: immunoSEQ multiplex PCR; TCRdb lists only in-frame clones, some missing. The sample yields approximately 220,000 clones, around 80% seen once. The source of this sequence is a boy between 2 and 10 years old in good health and CMV-seronegative. Sequencing input: PBMCs. The chain uses TRBV5-6 and TRBJ2-1; 8 bases agree with TRBD2. In DNA, the CDR3 is TGTGCCAGCCAACGGGGGGGCTACAATGAGCAGTTCTTC. This gives the protein CASQRGGYNEQFF. The full variable domain, with the rest looked up from reference TRBV5-6 and TRBJ2-1, is DAGVTQSPTHLIKTRGQQVTLRCSPKSGHDTVSWYQQALGQGPQFIFQYYEEEERQRGNFPDRFSGHQFPNYSSELNVNALLLGDSALYLCASQRGGYNEQFFGPGTRLTVL.